This entry lists 31 T cell receptor beta chains sequenced from one sample in a study of OX40 agonist ivuxolimab in advanced cancers. Only in-frame clones appear in the TCRdb table, and some are missing; sequencing was by immunoSEQ multiplex PCR. The table has approximately 60,000 clones, about 83% seen once. This specimen was CD4+ or CD8+ T cells sorted from blood, taken in a trial of the OX40 agonist ivuxolimab. These TCRs come from an adult with an advanced solid tumor such as melanoma, head and neck, liver or kidney cancer.

The chain uses TRBV14 and TRBJ2-1, with a tentative D call TRBD1 (6 bases). The length of the CDR3 is 13 residues. Trimming took off 4 bases at V and 3 bases at J, with 7 bases between the two ends. CDR1 is SGHDN and CDR2 is FVKESK in the germline V gene. The CDR3 sequence: CASSPGDYNEQFF. In nucleotides, the CDR3 is TGTGCCAGCAGCCCAGGGGACTACAATGAGCAGTTCTTC.

The chain is built from TRBV7-9 and TRBJ2-1; D is ambiguous. The CDR3 runs to 12 residues. V lost 5 bases and J 6 bases, leaving 8 bases between the germline ends. Germline CDR1 SEHNR, CDR2 FQNEAQ (reference sequence). The CDR3 region is CASSIDFNEQFF. CDR3 nucleotides: TGTGCCAGCAGCATAGACTTCAATGAGCAGTTCTTC.

The chain is built from TRBV5-8 and TRBJ1-4; a possible D gene is TRBD1 (5 bases). CDR1 is SGHTS, CDR2 YDEGEE, per germline. The CDR3 extends over 17 amino acids. Deletions cut 3 bases from V and 0 bases from J, with 15 bases between. CDR3 residues: CASSSQTVAATNEKLFF. Here the CDR3 DNA reads TGTGCCAGCAGCTCGCAGACAGTGGCTGCAACTAATGAAAAACTGTTTTTT.

V usage is TRBV11-3 and J usage is TRBJ2-7, with D perhaps matching TRBD2 (5 bases). The V gene's germline CDR1 is SGHNT and CDR2 YENEEA. The ends were cut back, 4 bases at V and 0 bases at J, with 10 bases in the middle. The CDR3 runs 14 residues. The CDR3 region is CASSSGLSSYEQYF. The CDR3 DNA reads TGTGCCAGCAGCTCCGGACTTAGCTCCTACGAGCAGTACTTC.

The chain carries TRBV29-1 and TRBJ1-2; 8 bases align to TRBD1. The junction had 9 bases not matched to a gene; V was cut back by 5 bases and J by 1 base. Germline CDR1 is SQVTM and CDR2 is ANQGSEA. The CDR3 covers 15 residues. The CDR3 nucleotides are TGCAGCGTTTGGCCCCAAGGACAGGGTAACTATGGCTACACCTTC. As protein: CSVWPQGQGNYGYTF.

CDR3 amino acids: CASSLDTGEKLFF. The CDR3 DNA reads as TGCGCCAGCAGCCTAGACACTGGGGAAAAACTGTTTTTT. V usage is TRBV5-1 and J usage is TRBJ1-4; D is undetermined. The CDR3 runs 13 residues. V was trimmed by 4 bases and J by 8 bases, leaving 12 bases between them. The germline gives CDR1 SGHRS, CDR2 YFSETQ.

The chain combines TRBV7-2 with TRBJ2-5; 7 nucleotides align to TRBD1. Germline CDR1 reads SGHTA; CDR2 reads FQGNSA. V lost 5 bases, J lost 5 bases, and 14 bases stayed unmatched. This CDR3 has 16 amino acids. In DNA form, the CDR3 reads TGTGCCAGCAGCCCGTCGGGACAGAGACCGTGGGAGACCCAGTACTTC. Residues: CASSPSGQRPWETQYF.

The count of this clone is one. The chain carries TRBV7-2 and TRBJ1-3; D gene unclear. V was clipped by 5 bases and J by 4 bases, with 15 bases between them. The CDR3 has 15 residues. Per the germline V gene, CDR1 is SGHTA and CDR2 is FQGNSA. CDR3 sequence reads: CASSPLSNTGNTIYF. The CDR3 DNA sequence: TGTGCCAGCAGCCCCTTGAGTAATACCGGAAACACCATATATTTT.

This chain joins TRBV11-2 and TRBJ1-1; D perhaps matches TRBD1 (5 bases). The CDR3 length is 13 residues. V gave up 5 bases and J gave up 2 bases, with 9 bases separating them. Germline loops: CDR1 SGHAT, CDR2 FQNNGV. The CDR3 DNA is TGTGCCAGCAGCAGGACACTTAACACTGAAGCTTTCTTT. This sequence encodes CASSRTLNTEAFF.

The chain employs TRBV13 and TRBJ2-7; D might be TRBD1 (6 bases). Germline V lookup: CDR1 PRHDT, CDR2 FYEKMQ (reference sequence). Deletions cut 5 bases from V and 4 bases from J, with 9 bases between. The CDR3 has 12 residues. CDR3 in amino acids: CASSIRGYEQYF. For the CDR3, the DNA is TGTGCCAGCAGCATCAGGGGTTACGAGCAGTACTTC.

This clone was recorded once. CDR3 sequence: CASKVTAAGNEQYF. The CDR3 region has the DNA TGCGCCAGCAAGGTAACCGCGGCCGGTAACGAGCAGTACTTC. The V gene is TRBV5-1, the J gene TRBJ2-7; no reliable D call. CDR1 and CDR2 from the germline V gene are SGHRS and YFSETQ. This CDR3 has 14 residues. Trimming removed 6 bases at V and 5 bases at J, with 18 bases between.

This rearrangement joins TRBV18 to TRBJ1-2; no definite D call. V dropped 3 bases and J dropped 5 bases, with 22 bases sitting between them. The CDR3 is 17 residues long. Germline values: CDR1 KGHSH, CDR2 LQKENI. CDR3 nucleotide sequence: TGTGCCAGCTCACCCAACCATGCCGAAGGACCGACGTATGGCTACACCTTC. Translation: CASSPNHAEGPTYGYTF.

The chain is built from TRBV5-1 and TRBJ1-2; D call uncertain. The CDR3 runs 14 residues. V was cut by 0 bases and J by 1 base, with 7 bases left in between. Germline values: CDR1 SGHRS, CDR2 YFSETQ. CDR3 nucleotide sequence: TGCGCCAGCAGCTTGGTGGCATTTAACTATGGCTACACCTTC. Protein: CASSLVAFNYGYTF.

V is TRBV4-3 and J is TRBJ1-1; 9 positions match TRBD1. The CDR3 has 15 residues. Germline lookup yields CDR1 LGHNA and CDR2 YSLEER. V was pared by 1 base and J by 1 base, with 1 base of the junction left unmatched. CDR3 DNA sequence: TGCGCCAGCAGCCAAGGGGGACAGGGGAACACTGAAGCTTTCTTT. This codes for CASSQGGQGNTEAFF.

The gene calls are TRBV15 and TRBJ2-1; 8 bases are a match to TRBD1. The CDR3 has 14 residues. Germline loops: CDR1 LNHNV, CDR2 YYDKDF (reference sequence). J was trimmed by 7 bases and V by 5 bases; bases with no gene match: 7. The CDR3 DNA reads as TGTGCCACCAGCGGATGGACAGGGTCGAATGAGCAGTTCTTC. Translated: CATSGWTGSNEQFF.

This clone was seen a single time. The V call is TRBV10-3, the J call TRBJ2-5; the D gene is possibly TRBD2 (7 bases). The CDR3 has 16 residues. Germline assignment: CDR1 ENHRY and CDR2 SYGVKD. V was trimmed by 0 bases and J by 4 bases, leaving 15 bases between them. The CDR3 DNA follows: TGTGCCATCAGTGAGTCCCCTTTGCGGGGGCCAGAGACCCAGTACTTC. This codes for CAISESPLRGPETQYF.

V is TRBV5-4 and J is TRBJ1-2; TRBD1 matches 10 bases. Germline lookup yields CDR1 SGHNT and CDR2 YYREEE (reference sequence). Unmatched junction bases numbered 10, after V lost 4 bases and J lost 7 bases. This CDR3 contains 15 residues. CDR3 nucleotide sequence: TGTGCCAGCAGCCCTCGGTTCGACAGGGGGCGTGGCTACACCTTC. Encoded protein: CASSPRFDRGRGYTF.

This sequence joins TRBV11-2 and TRBJ2-7; 13 bases align to TRBD2. Germline V gene sequence: CDR1 SGHAT, CDR2 FQNNGV. The length of the CDR3 is 18 residues. Unmatched junction bases numbered 12, after V lost 6 bases and J lost 1 base. The DNA for the CDR3 is TGTGCCAGCAGACCGGACCATGGACTAGCGGGAGAGTCCTACGAGCAGTACTTC. It specifies CASRPDHGLAGESYEQYF.

This chain uses TRBV7-6 with TRBJ2-5, with D unclear. V lost 0 bases to trimming and J lost 4 bases, with 6 bases between them. CDR3 length: 13 residues. Per germline, CDR1 SGHVS and CDR2 FNYEAQ. Here the CDR3 reads CASSLATTETQYF. The CDR3 DNA reads TGTGCCAGCAGCTTAGCCACAACAGAGACCCAGTACTTC.

The chain couples TRBV27 to TRBJ2-5; 12 nucleotides align to TRBD2. This CDR3 region has 15 residues. After removal of 2 bases from V and 3 bases from J, the junction contained 1 base not matched to a gene. Germline V CDR1 and CDR2: MNHEY, SMNVEV (reference sequence). CDR3 bases: TGTGCCAGCAGTTTACGGACTAGCGGGGAAGAGACCCAGTACTTC. Its translation is CASSLRTSGEETQYF.

This clone occurred once. The chain links TRBV6-5 to TRBJ2-1; 7 nucleotides agree with TRBD2. CDR1 MNHEY and CDR2 SVGAGI come from the germline V gene. V shed 8 bases and J 0 bases; nucleotides not matched to a gene: 4. The CDR3 is 14 amino acids. CDR3 DNA: TGTGCCAGCGGGGGAGGGAGCTCCTACAATGAGCAGTTCTTC. Protein: CASGGGSSYNEQFF.

V and J are TRBV6-1 and TRBJ1-5; D is perhaps TRBD1 (5 bases). Germline assignment: CDR1 MNHNS and CDR2 SASEGT. V was trimmed by 3 bases and J by 1 base, leaving 16 bases between them. The CDR3 has 17 residues. CDR3 sequence reads: CASSDIGQGGSNQPQHF. The CDR3 DNA reads as TGTGCCAGCAGTGACATCGGGCAGGGTGGGAGCAATCAGCCCCAGCATTTT.

V and J are TRBV7-9 and TRBJ1-4; the match to TRBD1 covers 7 bases. This CDR3 has 16 residues. The V and J ends lost 3 bases and 6 bases, in that order; junction bases with no gene match: 10. The germline V gene encodes CDR1 SEHNR and CDR2 FQNEAQ (reference sequence). CDR3: CASSFSMTGPDEKLFF. The CDR3 DNA is TGTGCCAGCAGCTTCTCGATGACAGGGCCTGATGAAAAACTGTTTTTT.

V and J are TRBV6-1 and TRBJ1-5; D is undetermined. Trimming cost V 7 bases and J 8 bases, with 18 bases left between them. From germline, CDR1 is MNHNS and CDR2 SASEGT. CDR3 length equals 14 residues. CDR3 sequence (DNA): TGTGCCAGCACCGAGGGAGGGCGGGGAGAGCCCCAGCATTTT. It encodes CASTEGGRGEPQHF.

The chain combines TRBV6-1 with TRBJ2-7; TRBD1 matches at 7 bases. V shed 11 bases and J 5 bases; nucleotides not matched to a gene: 12. The V gene's germline CDR1 is MNHNS and CDR2 SASEGT. CDR3 length: 13 residues. The CDR3 reads CAVSRGTQDEQYF. The CDR3 nucleotides are TGTGCCGTTTCCAGGGGGACACAGGACGAGCAGTACTTC.

The gene calls are TRBV6-5 and TRBJ2-2, with D perhaps matching TRBD1 (5 bases). The CDR3 is 14 amino acids. The V end was cut by 4 bases, the J end by 3 bases, with 9 bases between. CDR1 is MNHEY and CDR2 is SVGAGI in the germline V gene. DNA of the CDR3: TGTGCCAGCAGTTGGGGCAGAGACACCGGGGAGCTGTTTTTT. Translating gives CASSWGRDTGELFF.

This sequence joins TRBV25-1 and TRBJ1-1; 9 nucleotides agree with TRBD1. After removal of 5 bases from V and 3 bases from J, the junction contained 13 bases not matched to a gene. The CDR3 spans 17 residues. CDR1 is MGHDK, CDR2 SYGVNS, per germline. CDR3 coding DNA: TGTGCCAGCAGTCCCCCTCCGCGGACAGGGGCCTACACTGAAGCTTTCTTT. This encodes CASSPPPRTGAYTEAFF.

The chain employs TRBV27 and TRBJ2-5; 11 bases agree with TRBD2. The CDR3 is made up of 16 amino acids. Trimming at V came to 3 bases and at J to 2 bases, leaving 5 bases not matched to a gene. Germline-derived CDR1 and CDR2 are MNHEY and SMNVEV (reference sequence). The CDR3 DNA sequence: TGTGCCAGCAGTTTTTTTTTAGCGGGGGGGCAAGAGACCCAGTACTTC. Translated: CASSFFLAGGQETQYF.

This sequence joins TRBV4-1 and TRBJ1-2; 9 bases line up with TRBD1. Germline V gives CDR1 MGHRA, CDR2 YSYEKL. Trimming cost V 5 bases and J 4 bases; bases outside gene matches: 8. The CDR3 is 15 amino acids. CDR3 nucleotide sequence: TGCGCCAGCAGCTCTCCGGGACAGGGAAGCTATGGCTACACCTTC. It yields the protein CASSSPGQGSYGYTF.

The genes are TRBV2 and TRBJ1-1, with a possible D match to TRBD1 (5 bases). Germline CDR1 reads SNHLY; CDR2 reads FYNNEI. Between the trimmed V and J ends, which lost 2 bases and 1 base, there was a span of 11 bases. This CDR3 region has 15 residues. Here the CDR3 DNA reads TGTGCCAGCAGTGAAAGGCGGGGGACGAACACTGAAGCTTTCTTT. This sequence encodes CASSERRGTNTEAFF.

The rearrangement links TRBV10-1 to TRBJ2-7, with D uncertain. CDR3 length equals 13 residues. Germline values: CDR1 WNHNN, CDR2 SYGVQD (reference sequence). Trimming left V 2 bases short and J 3 bases short, with 8 bases between. Here the CDR3 DNA reads TGCGCCAGCAGTGAGGGCCCTGGCTACGAGCAGTACTTC. This codes for CASSEGPGYEQYF.